The 4 T cell receptor beta chains below were found in one sample sequenced in a study of OX40 agonist ivuxolimab in advanced cancers. Measured with immunoSEQ multiplex PCR; TCRdb has only the in-frame clones, and not every one. The sample lists around 60,000 clones, roughly 86% occurring once. This specimen was CD4+ or CD8+ T cells sorted from blood, taken in a trial of the OX40 agonist ivuxolimab. The receptors stem from an adult with an advanced solid tumor such as melanoma, head and neck, liver or kidney cancer.

CDR3 DNA: TGTGCCAGTGGAAGACCGTACTCTGGGGCCAACGTCCTGACTTTC. Translating gives CASGRPYSGANVLTF. The chain couples TRBV19 to TRBJ2-6; no reliable D call. Germline-derived CDR1 and CDR2 are LNHDA and SQIVND (reference sequence). The ends were cut back, 8 bases at V and 0 bases at J, with 11 bases in the middle. The CDR3 is 15 residues long.

The chain has TRBV5-6 and TRBJ1-2, with D perhaps TRBD1 (6 bases). This CDR3 is 16 amino acids long. The V and J ends lost 0 bases and 3 bases respectively, with 15 bases between them. CDR1 and CDR2 from the germline V gene are SGHDT and YYEEEE. CDR3 protein: CASSLEFRGADYGYTF. The CDR3 region has the DNA TGTGCCAGCAGCTTGGAGTTCCGGGGGGCTGACTATGGCTACACCTTC.

V gene TRBV7-3 combines with J gene TRBJ2-7; the D gene is possibly TRBD2 (5 bases). This CDR3 region has 13 residues. V shed 5 bases and J shed 2 bases, with 10 bases lying between them. From germline, CDR1 is SGHTA and CDR2 FQGTGA. The CDR3 protein is CASSDGVTYEQYF. The CDR3 DNA sequence: TGTGCCAGCAGCGACGGGGTAACCTACGAGCAGTACTTC.

The chain couples TRBV19 to TRBJ2-1; 12 nucleotides align to TRBD1. The germline V gene has CDR1 LNHDA and CDR2 SQIVND (reference sequence). The J segment lost 9 bases and the V segment lost 7 bases, leaving 13 bases of the junction unmatched. The CDR3 totals 16 residues. In nucleotides, the CDR3 is TGTGCCAGTATGGGACAGGGGGCGCGGGGGCGGACTGAGCAGTTCTTC. This encodes CASMGQGARGRTEQFF.